This T cell receptor (beta chain) was observed in a study of vaccination effects on CD4 cells after COVID-19. Regarding this clone: Antigen specificity is unknown.

Clones were read by immunoSEQ multiplex PCR, and TCRdb kept only the in-frame ones, dropping some. The sample yields more than 20,000 clones, about 65% seen once. ViraFEST expansion of antigen-specific CD4+ T cells with viral peptide pools preceded sequencing. Subsequent to less than eleven days of culture, CD4+ T cells were isolated. Negative nucleocapsid antibody tests before and after vaccination confirmed no previous SARS-CoV-2 infection. The CDR3 is 12 residues long. Germline V CDR1 and CDR2: MGHDK, SYGVNS. V was pared by 7 bases and J by 4 bases, with 10 bases between. This receptor was obtained from a human donor who received a COVID-19 vaccine. The sequencing used CD4+ T cells from PBMCs cultured with HCoV-NL63 spike peptides, collected before COVID-19 vaccination. The chain employs TRBV25-1 and TRBJ1-1; D remains unclear. Here the CDR3 DNA reads TGTGCCAGCATTAATTCGGGCACTGAAGCTTTCTTT. Encoded protein: CASINSGTEAFF.